The 29 T cell receptor beta chains listed next were all sequenced from one sample in a study of T cells in Graves' hyperthyroidism and ophthalmopathy. Amplified TCR beta CDR3 regions derived from RNA transcripts. The HTBI primer set served for first-round RT-PCR of the TCR CDR3. One entry per CDR3 protein, called by TCRdb with MiXCR from the multiplex PCR reads. The sample lists about 400,000 distinct CDR3 sequences, approximately 15% seen once, with approximately 30% in the top ten. The sequenced sample consisted of blood. The receptors were sampled from a woman aged 30 to 39 with Graves' hyperthyroidism.

In its sample, this clonotype was seen many times. This chain joins TRBV11-2 and TRBJ2-5; D possibly matches TRBD1 or TRBD2 (6 bases each). The CDR3 is made up of 15 amino acids. Per the germline V gene, CDR1 is SGHAT and CDR2 is FQNNGV. V was cut by 0 bases and J by 5 bases, with 13 bases left in between. As DNA, the CDR3 is TGTGCCAGCAGCTTAGAAGGGGGGTACGTGGAGACCCAGTACTTC. It is translated as CASSLEGGYVETQYF.

The table lists this clonotype with a few counts. This rearrangement joins TRBV9 to TRBJ1-4; D unresolved. V was trimmed by 4 bases and J by 7 bases, leaving 14 bases between them. The CDR3 extends over 14 amino acids. Germline CDR1 and CDR2: SGDLS and YYNGEE. The CDR3 reads CASSSRWGGEKLFF. The CDR3 nucleotides read TGTGCCAGCAGCTCCCGGTGGGGAGGTGAAAAACTGTTTTTT. Full variable domain (outside the CDR3, taken from reference TRBV9 and TRBJ1-4): DSGVTQTPKHLITATGQRVTLRCSPRSGDLSVYWYQQSLDQGLQFLIQYYNGEERAKGNILERFSAQQFPDLHSELNLSSLELGDSALYFCASSSRWGGEKLFFGSGTQLSVL.

The rearrangement links TRBV6-1 to TRBJ2-3; D unclear. Trimming took 6 bases from V and 1 from J, leaving 26 bases between them. Germline CDR1 MNHNS, CDR2 SASEGT. This CDR3 is 19 amino acids long. CDR3 loop: CASRGDSWGRPRGTDTQYF. The CDR3 DNA follows: TGTGCCAGCAGGGGTGACTCTTGGGGTCGGCCTCGGGGCACAGATACGCAGTATTTT.

A few counts support this clonotype. The chain has TRBV20-1 and TRBJ2-5; no clear D gene. Germline lookup yields CDR1 DFQATT and CDR2 SNEGSKA (reference sequence). Trimming cost V 3 bases and J 2 bases, with 10 bases left between them. The CDR3 runs 13 residues. In DNA form, the CDR3 reads TGCAGTGCTAGGGTTCTAGGACAAGAGACCCAGTACTTC. Translation: CSARVLGQETQYF.

In this sample, this clonotype turned up a few times. The chain links TRBV9 to TRBJ1-5; weak D call: TRBD1 (5 bases). Between the trimmed V and J ends, which lost 0 bases and 4 bases, there was a span of 8 bases. CDR3 size: 14 residues. The germline CDR1 and CDR2 sequences are SGDLS and YYNGEE. CDR3 amino acids: CASSVDGGNQPQHF. DNA of the CDR3: TGTGCCAGCAGCGTAGACGGGGGGAATCAGCCCCAGCATTTT.

J is TRBJ2-1 and V is TRBV10-1, with a weak D call TRBD1 (5 bases). CDR1 WNHNN and CDR2 SYGVQD come from the germline V gene (reference sequence). Between the trimmed V and J ends, which lost 2 bases and 8 bases, there was a span of 16 bases. CDR3 length: 15 residues. The CDR3 sequence is CASSESRREGDEQFF. The CDR3 DNA follows: TGCGCCAGCAGTGAGAGTAGGAGAGAAGGGGATGAGCAGTTCTTC.

This clonotype has at least ten counts. The gene calls are TRBV10-3 and TRBJ2-5, with 7 bases that match TRBD1. This CDR3 region has 15 residues. The V gene end was trimmed by 0 bases and the J gene end by 6 bases; junction bases not matched to a gene: 7. CDR1 and CDR2 from the germline V gene are ENHRY and SYGVKD. The DNA of the CDR3 is TGTGCCATCAGTGAGTCTGGGTCAGGGGGACAGACCCAGTACTTC. This codes for CAISESGSGGQTQYF.

This clonotype was seen ten or more times. The chain carries TRBV11-1 and TRBJ2-7; TRBD2 matches 12 bases. With 5 bases clipped from V and 6 bases from J, the junction kept 8 bases outside the gene matches. Germline values: CDR1 SGHAT, CDR2 FQDESV (reference sequence). The CDR3 loop spans 15 amino acids. CDR3 coding DNA: TGTGCCAGCAGCGACCGGACTAGCGGGATTTTCGAGCAGTACTTC. Translated: CASSDRTSGIFEQYF.

This clonotype was counted many times. V usage is TRBV7-6 and J usage is TRBJ2-3; D may be TRBD1 (6 bases). Trimming cost V 7 bases and J 0 bases, with 17 bases left between them. CDR1 and CDR2 from the germline V gene are SGHVS and FNYEAQ. The CDR3 length is 16 residues. Here the CDR3 reads CASTKGTRSSTDTQYF. As DNA, the CDR3 is TGTGCCAGCACCAAAGGGACAAGGTCTAGCACAGATACGCAGTATTTT.

This clonotype occurred many times. CDR3 sequence: CASSLASGAYEQYF. The CDR3 nucleotides are TGTGCCAGCAGTTTAGCTAGCGGCGCCTACGAGCAGTACTTC. The chain combines TRBV6-2 or TRBV6-3 with TRBJ2-7; 7 nucleotides match TRBD2. The CDR3 consists of 14 residues. J gave up 2 bases and V 4 bases, and 5 bases lay outside the gene matches. Germline lookup yields CDR1 MNHEY and CDR2 SVGEGT.

J is TRBJ2-7 and V is TRBV3-1; 10 nucleotides match TRBD1. The V gene end was trimmed by 5 bases and the J gene end by 2 bases; junction bases not matched to a gene: 3. This CDR3 region has 14 residues. Germline loops: CDR1 LGHDT, CDR2 YNNKEL (reference sequence). The CDR3 here is CASSGTGAPYEQYF. The CDR3, as DNA: TGTGCCAGCAGCGGGACAGGGGCCCCCTACGAGCAGTACTTC.

This clonotype was counted ten times or more. The chain uses TRBV20-1 and TRBJ2-2; D not resolved. This CDR3 spans 18 amino acids. The V gene lost 1 base and the J gene lost 0 bases, with 18 bases spanning the gap. Looked up from germline, CDR1 is DFQATT and CDR2 is SNEGSKA (reference sequence). The CDR3 loop is CSARVATLRTPNTGELFF. DNA for the CDR3: TGCAGTGCTAGAGTGGCGACCTTAAGAACCCCGAACACCGGGGAGCTGTTTTTT.

This clonotype appeared many times. V gene TRBV7-8 combines with J gene TRBJ2-1, with 10 bases fitting TRBD2. Trimming took 5 bases from V and 5 from J; bases not matched to a gene: 9. Looked up from germline, CDR1 is SGHVS and CDR2 is FQNEAQ. This CDR3 region has 16 residues. The CDR3 DNA sequence: TGTGCCAGCAGCGAGCCGGGACTAGCGAATAACAATGAGCAGTTCTTC. Translating gives CASSEPGLANNNEQFF.

This chain joins TRBV5-1 and TRBJ1-5; 9 bases are shared with TRBD1. This CDR3 spans 15 amino acids. Per the germline V gene, CDR1 is SGHRS and CDR2 is YFSETQ. Losses at the gene ends were 4 bases for V and 6 bases for J; bases not matched to a gene: 8. The CDR3 reads CASSVSGQGSQPQHF. In DNA form, the CDR3 reads TGCGCCAGCAGCGTGTCGGGACAGGGAAGTCAGCCCCAGCATTTT.

This clonotype has at least ten counts. The rearrangement joins TRBV7-8 to TRBJ2-7, with 8 bases aligning to TRBD1. Germline CDR1 is SGHVS and CDR2 is FQNEAQ. This CDR3 is built from 14 residues. V lost 1 base and J lost 3; bases outside the gene matches: 2. The CDR3 coding sequence is TGTGCCAGCAGCTTAGGGACAGGGTACTACGAGCAGTACTTC. As protein: CASSLGTGYYEQYF.

The chain joins TRBV20-1 to TRBJ2-1, with 7 bases lining up with TRBD2. Trimming at V came to 5 bases and at J to 3 bases, leaving 7 bases not matched to a gene. Germline assignment: CDR1 DFQATT and CDR2 SNEGSKA (reference sequence). The CDR3 length is 14 residues. CDR3 nucleotide sequence: TGCAGTGCTCCCGGACTAGAACTCTACAATGAGCAGTTCTTC. Its protein is CSAPGLELYNEQFF.

This clonotype came up many times. This chain links TRBV12-3 or TRBV12-4 with TRBJ2-7; 9 bases are shared with TRBD1. The length of the CDR3 is 15 residues. The trim removed 3 bases at V and 3 bases at J, leaving 6 bases unmatched. The CDR3 region is CASSFSGTGFYEQYF. The CDR3 region has the DNA TGTGCCAGCAGTTTCTCTGGGACAGGGTTCTACGAGCAGTACTTC.

This clonotype was seen repeatedly, ten times or more. The chain recombines TRBV6-1 with TRBJ2-5; maybe TRBD2 (5 bases). V was shortened by 8 bases and J by 7 bases, with 26 bases between the two germline ends. This CDR3 contains 16 residues. Germline values: CDR1 MNHNS, CDR2 SASEGT. The CDR3 protein is CASSPPGPGWERTQYF. CDR3 DNA sequence: TGTGCCAGCTCCCCCCCCGGCCCCGGGTGGGAGAGGACCCAGTACTTC.

This clonotype has ten or more counts. This chain connects TRBV20-1 to TRBJ2-1, with no clear D. Trimming shortened V by 0 bases and J by 8 bases, and 2 bases separated the two germline ends. The CDR3 extends over 10 amino acids. Germline CDR1 and CDR2: DFQATT and SNEGSKA (reference sequence). The CDR3 loop reads CSARDHEQFF. As DNA, the CDR3 is TGCAGTGCTAGAGACCATGAGCAGTTCTTC.

This clonotype was found many times. For the CDR3, the DNA is TGTGCCAGCTCACCAGACAGGGCATCTGGCGAGCAGTACTTC. This codes for CASSPDRASGEQYF. V gene TRBV18 combines with J gene TRBJ2-7, with 7 positions matching TRBD1. CDR3 size: 14 residues. Germline-derived CDR1 and CDR2 are KGHSH and LQKENI. J gave up 6 bases and V 2 bases, and 7 bases lay outside the gene matches.

The CDR3 DNA reads as TGCAGCGTTGAAGATTCCGGGGGCAGTGCAGAAACAGGATTTGGCTACACCTTC. Amino acids: CSVEDSGGSAETGFGYTF. This sequence joins TRBV29-1 and TRBJ1-2; perhaps TRBD1 as D (6 bases). The germline CDR1 and CDR2 sequences are SQVTM and ANQGSEA. V lost 0 bases to trimming and J lost 7 bases, with 27 bases between them. This CDR3 is 18 amino acids long.

The J gene is TRBJ2-3, the V gene TRBV24-1; a weak D match, TRBD2 (6 bases). Trimming stripped 1 base from V and 0 bases from J, with 10 bases between. Germline V gene sequence: CDR1 KGHDR, CDR2 SFDVKD. The CDR3 is made up of 16 amino acids. CDR3 sequence: CATSDFFSGSTDTQYF. The CDR3 nucleotides read TGTGCCACCAGTGATTTTTTCAGCGGGAGCACAGATACGCAGTATTTT.

This sequence joins TRBV18 and TRBJ1-3, with 7 bases that match TRBD1. Trimming removed 5 bases from V and 0 bases from J; junction bases left unmatched: 13. CDR3 size: 18 residues. Germline assignment: CDR1 KGHSH and CDR2 LQKENI. For the CDR3, the DNA is TGTGCCAGCTCAGGACCGGGACAGCAAATAATCTCTGGAAACACCATATATTTT. Protein product: CASSGPGQQIISGNTIYF. Filled out from reference TRBV18 and TRBJ1-3, the complete variable domain reads NAGVMQNPRHLVRRRGQEARLRCSPMKGHSHVYWYRQLPEEGLKFMVYLQKENIIDESGMPKERFSAEFPKEGPSILRIQQVVRGDSAAYFCASSGPGQQIISGNTIYFGEGSWLTVV.

The rearrangement joins TRBV24-1 to TRBJ2-7, with TRBD1 matching 7 bases. This CDR3 region has 16 residues. Germline lookup yields CDR1 KGHDR and CDR2 SFDVKD. V lost 4 bases and J lost 1; bases outside the gene matches: 9. CDR3 loop: CATSDPKRTGSYEQYF. The CDR3, as DNA: TGTGCCACCAGTGACCCTAAACGGACAGGATCCTACGAGCAGTACTTC.

The chain has TRBV6-2 or TRBV6-3 and TRBJ2-3; TRBD2 agrees at 9 bases. The V gene's germline CDR1 is MNHEY and CDR2 SVGEGT. The V gene end was trimmed by 6 bases and the J gene end by 2 bases; junction bases not matched to a gene: 3. The CDR3 consists of 14 residues. The CDR3, as DNA: TGTGCCAGCAGCCGACTAGCGGCCACAGATACGCAGTATTTT. Translating it yields CASSRLAATDTQYF.

The table lists this clonotype with a few counts. V and J are TRBV5-1 and TRBJ2-7, with D possibly matching TRBD1 (6 bases). Germline values: CDR1 SGHRS, CDR2 YFSETQ. The CDR3 is 14 amino acids. Deletions cut 0 bases from V and 4 bases from J, with 11 bases between. CDR3 region: CASSLVAGDYEQYF. CDR3 coding DNA: TGCGCCAGCAGCTTGGTGGCAGGGGATTACGAGCAGTACTTC.

This clonotype occurred many times. The chain couples TRBV3-1 to TRBJ1-5, with a tentative D call TRBD1 (5 bases). The CDR3 is 16 amino acids. Trimming stripped 3 bases from V and 5 bases from J, with 17 bases between. Germline values: CDR1 LGHDT, CDR2 YNNKEL (reference sequence). The CDR3 loop reads CASSHSGRGRDQPQHF. CDR3 bases: TGTGCCAGCAGCCATTCCGGACGGGGACGGGATCAGCCCCAGCATTTT.

In its sample, this clonotype was seen many times. The CDR3 nucleotides read TGTGCCAGCAGGAGACCGGACGGGACTAATAATGAAAAACTGTTTTTT. Encoded protein: CASRRPDGTNNEKLFF. The chain combines TRBV2 with TRBJ1-4, with D possibly TRBD1 on 5 matching bases. This CDR3 region has 16 residues. Germline-derived CDR1 and CDR2 are SNHLY and FYNNEI. Trimming took off 6 bases at V and 4 bases at J, with 18 bases between the two ends.

This rearrangement joins TRBV2 to TRBJ1-2; 7 bases match TRBD1. The CDR3 is 15 amino acids. The V segment lost 7 bases and the J segment 4 bases; nucleotides outside the gene matches: 12. From germline, CDR1 is SNHLY and CDR2 FYNNEI. DNA for the CDR3: TGTGCCAGCAACAGAGGACAGGCTGACATCTATGGCTACACCTTC. Protein sequence: CASNRGQADIYGYTF.